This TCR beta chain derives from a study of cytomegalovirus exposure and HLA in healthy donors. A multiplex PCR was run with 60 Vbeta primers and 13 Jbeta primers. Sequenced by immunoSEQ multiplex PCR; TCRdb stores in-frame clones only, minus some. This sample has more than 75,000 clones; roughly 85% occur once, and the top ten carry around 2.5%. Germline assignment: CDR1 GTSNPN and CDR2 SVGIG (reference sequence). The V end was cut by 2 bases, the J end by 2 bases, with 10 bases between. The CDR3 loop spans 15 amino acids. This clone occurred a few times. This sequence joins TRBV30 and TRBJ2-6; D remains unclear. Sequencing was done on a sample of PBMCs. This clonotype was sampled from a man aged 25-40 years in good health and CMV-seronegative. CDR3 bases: TGTGCCTGGAGTATTGTGAGTGCTGGGGCCAACGTCCTGACTTTC. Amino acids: CAWSIVSAGANVLTF.